This T cell receptor (beta chain) was captured by sequencing in a study of T cell clonality in common variable immunodeficiency. This clone was observed many times. Here immunoSEQ multiplex PCR was the method, and the copy in TCRdb shows in-frame clones only, minus some. The sample was found to contain under 45,000 clones, and every one recurs. Material for sequencing was peripheral blood mononuclear cells. The TCR originated in a person aged 18 to 75 in good health.

The CDR3 bases that were read are TGTGCCAGCACTAAGGGCCGGGGAGACTACAATGAG. Its translation is CASTKGRGDYNE. The whole CDR3 protein reads CASTKGRGDYNEQFF. The chain couples TRBV5-5 to TRBJ2-1; possible D gene TRBD2, 5 bases. The read finishes 3 residues shy of the CDR3 end, and the germline J gene is used to complete it. Germline CDR1 reads SGHKS; CDR2 reads YYEKEE (reference sequence). Trimming stripped 6 bases from V and 3 bases from J, with 16 bases between. This CDR3 is built from 15 residues.